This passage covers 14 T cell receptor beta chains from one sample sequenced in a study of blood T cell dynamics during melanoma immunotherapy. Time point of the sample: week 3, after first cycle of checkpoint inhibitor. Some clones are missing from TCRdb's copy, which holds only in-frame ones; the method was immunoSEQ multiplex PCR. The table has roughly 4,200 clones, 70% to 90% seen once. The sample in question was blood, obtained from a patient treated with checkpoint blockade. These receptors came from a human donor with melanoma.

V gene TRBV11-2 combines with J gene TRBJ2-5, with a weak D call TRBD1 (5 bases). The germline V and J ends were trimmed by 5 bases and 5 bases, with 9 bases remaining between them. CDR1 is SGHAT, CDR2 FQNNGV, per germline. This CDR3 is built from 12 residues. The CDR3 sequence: CASSPQDETQYF. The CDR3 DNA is TGTGCCAGCAGCCCACAGGATGAGACCCAGTACTTC.

The CDR3 is CASSSGGDVGGYTF. The CDR3 region has the DNA TGTGCCAGCAGCTCAGGGGGCGATGTAGGAGGCTACACCTTC. V is TRBV7-9 and J is TRBJ1-2; 8 bases fit TRBD1. There are 14 residues in the CDR3. Germline CDR1 and CDR2: SEHNR and FQNEAQ (reference sequence). With 4 bases clipped from V and 8 bases from J, the junction kept 9 bases outside the gene matches.

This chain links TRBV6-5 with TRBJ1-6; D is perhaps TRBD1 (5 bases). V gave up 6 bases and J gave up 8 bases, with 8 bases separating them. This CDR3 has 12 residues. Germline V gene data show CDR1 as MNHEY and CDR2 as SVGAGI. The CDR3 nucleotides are TGTGCCAGCAGCCTCAGGGATTCACCCCTCCACTTT. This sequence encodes CASSLRDSPLHF.

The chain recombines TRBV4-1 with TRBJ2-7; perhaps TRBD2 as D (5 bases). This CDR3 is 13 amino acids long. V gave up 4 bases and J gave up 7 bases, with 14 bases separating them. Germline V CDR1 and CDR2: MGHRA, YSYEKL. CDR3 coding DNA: TGCGCCAGCAGCCCCCAACTAGTGGGGGAGCAGTACTTC. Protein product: CASSPQLVGEQYF.

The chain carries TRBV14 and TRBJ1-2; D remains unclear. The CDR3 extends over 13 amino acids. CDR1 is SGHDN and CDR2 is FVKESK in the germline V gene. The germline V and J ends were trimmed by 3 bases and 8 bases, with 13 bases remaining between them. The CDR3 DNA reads TGTGCCAGCAGCCAGCAACTCGGAGGGGGCTACACCTTC. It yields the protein CASSQQLGGGYTF.

The CDR3 DNA sequence: TGTGCCAGCAGGGAAAACAGGGACCACTTGAACACTGAAGCTTTCTTT. Its protein is CASRENRDHLNTEAFF. V and J are TRBV2 and TRBJ1-1, with D possibly matching TRBD1 (6 bases). Germline V gene data show CDR1 as SNHLY and CDR2 as FYNNEI. Trimming pared 6 bases from V and 0 bases from J, leaving 17 bases between. CDR3 size: 16 residues.

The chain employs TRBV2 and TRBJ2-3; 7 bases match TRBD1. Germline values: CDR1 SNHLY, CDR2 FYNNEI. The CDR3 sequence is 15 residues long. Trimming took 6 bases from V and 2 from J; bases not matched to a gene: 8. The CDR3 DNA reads TGTGCCAGCAGCAATAACAGGGGTTCCACAGATACGCAGTATTTT. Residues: CASSNNRGSTDTQYF.

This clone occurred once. The CDR3 coding sequence is TGCAGCGGGACAAATAATGAAAAACTGTTTTTT. Translation gives CSGTNNEKLFF. J is TRBJ1-4 and V is TRBV20-1, with D perhaps TRBD1 (6 bases). The CDR3 consists of 11 residues. The germline V gene encodes CDR1 DFQATT and CDR2 SNEGSKA (reference sequence).

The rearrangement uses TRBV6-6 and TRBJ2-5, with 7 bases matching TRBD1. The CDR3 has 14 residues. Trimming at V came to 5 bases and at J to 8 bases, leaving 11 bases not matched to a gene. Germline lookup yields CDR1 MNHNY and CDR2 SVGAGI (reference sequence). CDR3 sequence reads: CASSTGDSRRTQYF. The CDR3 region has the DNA TGTGCCAGCAGTACCGGGGACAGCCGGAGAACCCAGTACTTC.

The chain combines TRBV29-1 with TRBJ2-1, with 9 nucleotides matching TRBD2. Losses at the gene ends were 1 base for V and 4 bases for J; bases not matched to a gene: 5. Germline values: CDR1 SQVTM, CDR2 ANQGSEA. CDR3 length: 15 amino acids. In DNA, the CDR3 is TGCAGCGTTGAAGGCGGGAGGGCCGGGTACAATGAGCAGTTCTTC. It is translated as CSVEGGRAGYNEQFF.

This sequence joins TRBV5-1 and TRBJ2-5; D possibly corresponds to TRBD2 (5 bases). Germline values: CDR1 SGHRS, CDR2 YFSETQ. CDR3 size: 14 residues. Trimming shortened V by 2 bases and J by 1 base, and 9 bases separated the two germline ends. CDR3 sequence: CASSFGDLQETQYF. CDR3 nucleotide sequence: TGCGCCAGCAGCTTCGGGGATCTCCAAGAGACCCAGTACTTC.

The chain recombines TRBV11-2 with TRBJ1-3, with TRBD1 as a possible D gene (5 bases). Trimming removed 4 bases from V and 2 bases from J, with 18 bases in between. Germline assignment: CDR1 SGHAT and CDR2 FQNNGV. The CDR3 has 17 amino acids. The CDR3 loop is CASSSLGGDYAGNTIYF. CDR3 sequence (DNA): TGTGCCAGCAGCTCCCTGGGGGGGGATTATGCTGGAAACACCATATATTTT.

The CDR3 region is CASRDMTEKLFF. The CDR3 DNA sequence: TGTGCCAGCCGGGACATGACTGAAAAACTGTTTTTT. V and J are TRBV6-5 and TRBJ1-4; D possibly corresponds to TRBD1 (6 bases). CDR1 and CDR2 (germline): MNHEY, SVGAGI. Trimming stripped 8 bases from V and 7 bases from J, with 11 bases between. This CDR3 has 12 amino acids.

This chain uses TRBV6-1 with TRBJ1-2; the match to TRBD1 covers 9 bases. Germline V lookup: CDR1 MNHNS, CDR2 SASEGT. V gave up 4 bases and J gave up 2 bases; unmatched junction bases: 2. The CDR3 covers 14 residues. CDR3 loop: CASSGGQGNYGYTF. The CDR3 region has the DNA TGTGCCAGCAGTGGGGGACAGGGAAACTATGGCTACACCTTC.